This TCR beta chain emerged from a study of T cell repertoires in cytomegalovirus infection. Study details: Evidence of both CMV infection and a matching HLA type came from public TCR beta signatures.

A word on this clonotype: The antigen remains undetermined.

TCRdb ran MiXCR on the reads and lists one entry per CDR3 protein. The table includes around 710,000 distinct CDR3 sequences, 25% to 30% detected once. General study points: In two of eight donors, the top clonotype was HLA-C-restricted CMV-specific. The cumulative frequency of public TCR beta families distinguished individuals who carried CMV together with the relevant HLA.

CDR3 length equals 17 residues. Trimming cost V 0 bases and J 0 bases, with 12 bases left between them. Germline CDR1 is MNHEY and CDR2 is SVGEGT. Specimen: cultured CD8+ T cells from PBMCs, collected from culture after CMV antigen stimulation. This sequence was found in a human donor in good health (CMV status not recorded). Some clones in this sample may be carry-over from other donors' samples. The V gene is TRBV6-2 or TRBV6-3, the J gene TRBJ2-1; D may be TRBD2 (5 bases). Here the CDR3 reads CASSYSGEGSSYNEQFF. The CDR3 nucleotides are TGTGCCAGCAGTTACTCGGGAGAGGGTAGCTCCTACAATGAGCAGTTCTTC.